The rows below give T cell receptor beta chains drawn from one sample of a study of control samples from healthy donors and cancer patients. Using immunoSEQ multiplex PCR, the repertoire was profiled, and TCRdb retains in-frame clones only, with some absent. In the table there are fewer than 120,000 clones, over 75% of which are singletons. Sequences were obtained from PBMCs. Receptor source: a woman in her sixties or seventies with lung cancer. CDR3s include the opening cysteine and the closing phenylalanine or tryptophan. Fields, in order: V gene, D gene, J gene, clone size, CDR3 DNA, CDR3 protein. D genes are given only for firm matches. The listing skips clone size in some rows; elsewhere it reads once, few, many or a size class.

>TRBV6-5|-|TRBJ1-1|-
TGTGCCAGCCGTCCCCAAGCGTCGAACACTGAAGCTTTCTTT
CASRPQASNTEAFF
>TRBV19|-|TRBJ2-7|-
TGTGCCAGTAGTAAGGACTTATTACAGGCTGGGCCAGAGCAGTACTTC
CASSKDLLQAGPEQYF
>TRBV4-2|TRBD1|TRBJ1-2|-
TGTGCCAGCAGCCAAGAGGGACAAGGGGGCGGTAGAGGTGGCTACACCTTC
CASSQEGQGGGRGGYTF
>TRBV15|-|TRBJ2-1|-
TGTGCCACCAGCAGAGCTCCCACGGTCGACAATGAGCAGTTCTTC
CATSRAPTVDNEQFF
>TRBV3-1/TRBV3-2|-|TRBJ1-6|-
TGTGCCAGCAGCCAAGGGGCAGGGAGGGCCTCCTATAATTCACCCCTCCACTTT
CASSQGAGRASYNSPLHF
>TRBV7-3|TRBD1|TRBJ2-3|-
TGTGCCAGCAGCTTAACGGTGGGACAGGGGACAGATACGCAGTATTTT
CASSLTVGQGTDTQYF
>TRBV10-3|TRBD1|TRBJ1-6|-
TGTGCCATCAGTCTCGACAGGGAACGTTCACCCCTCCACTTT
CAISLDRERSPLHF
>TRBV30|-|TRBJ2-2|-
TGTGCCTGGAGGAGGGTGACCCCCCCCGGGGAGCTGTTTTTT
CAWRRVTPPGELFF
>TRBV7-9|-|TRBJ2-3|-
TGTGCCAGCAGCTTATTTGGTGTAGAGATAGGAGCAGATACGCAGTATTTT
CASSLFGVEIGADTQYF
>TRBV12-5|-|TRBJ1-6|-
TGTGCTAGTGGTTTGCAGGGAGGCAATTCACCCCTCCACTTT
CASGLQGGNSPLHF
>TRBV5-1|TRBD1|TRBJ1-6|once
TGCGCCAGCAGCCCTCGACAGGGGGCGAATGATTCACCCCTCCACTTT
CASSPRQGANDSPLHF
>TRBV19|-|TRBJ1-3|-
TGTGCCAGTAGTCGGAATACTGGAAACACCATATATTTT
CASSRNTGNTIYF
>TRBV4-3|-|TRBJ2-7|-
TGCGCCAGCAGCCAAGTGGTAGGCTACGAGCAGTACTTC
CASSQVVGYEQYF
>TRBV2|-|TRBJ2-3|-
TGTGCCAGCAATCCGGGGCCTAGCACAGATACGCAGTATTTT
CASNPGPSTDTQYF
>TRBV9|-|TRBJ1-4|-
TGTGCCAGCAGCGCAGGTTGGAGGGGTGGGGCTACTAATGAAAAACTGTTTTTT
CASSAGWRGGATNEKLFF
>TRBV24-1|-|TRBJ1-1|-
TGTGCCACCAGTGATGCCCAGGGGAGGACTGAAGCTTTCTTT
CATSDAQGRTEAFF
>TRBV9|TRBD2|TRBJ2-5|once
TGTGCCAGCAGCGTAGCTAGCGGGATCCAAGAGACCCAGTACTTC
CASSVASGIQETQYF
>TRBV19|-|TRBJ1-3|-
TGTGCCAGTAGATCGGACCAGACGAGAAACACCATATATTTT
CASRSDQTRNTIYF
>TRBV25-1|TRBD1|TRBJ2-2|-
TGTGCCAGCAGTGAATATACAGGGGCAGCGAACACCGGGGAGCTGTTTTTT
CASSEYTGAANTGELFF
>TRBV9|-|TRBJ2-7|-
TGTGCCAGCAGCGTGGGACGGAGCATTTACGAGCAGTACTTC
CASSVGRSIYEQYF
>TRBV28|-|TRBJ2-7|-
TGTGCCACCAACCCGGGACATCGCTACGAGCAGTACTTC
CATNPGHRYEQYF
>TRBV6-5|TRBD1|TRBJ1-1|-
TGTGCCAGCAGTACGGGACAGGTGAACACTGAAGCTTTCTTT
CASSTGQVNTEAFF
>TRBV12-5|-|TRBJ1-1|-
TGTGCTAGTGGCCGCGGGTCTTCTCACAACACTGAAGCTTTCTTT
CASGRGSSHNTEAFF
>TRBV18|-|TRBJ2-1|-
TGTGCCAGCTCACCCGTGGCGGGGAATGAGCAGTTCTTC
CASSPVAGNEQFF
>TRBV14|-|TRBJ2-3|-
TGTGCCAGCAGCCGGGGAAATACGCAGTATTTT
CASSRGNTQYF
>TRBV18|TRBD1|TRBJ2-2|-
TGTGCCAGCTCACCTTACGGACAGGGTAACACCGGGGAGCTGTTTTTT
CASSPYGQGNTGELFF
>TRBV30|-|TRBJ1-1|few
TGTGCCTGGAGGGGGATGAACACTGAAGCTTTCTTT
CAWRGMNTEAFF
>TRBV3-1/TRBV3-2|TRBD2|TRBJ2-7|-
TGTGCCAGCAGCGAGGCTCAAAGCGGGACCAGGCCCTACGAGCAGTACTTC
CASSEAQSGTRPYEQYF
>TRBV2|TRBD1|TRBJ2-5|-
TGTGCCAGCAGCGGACAGGGGGCAGGAGAGACCCAGTACTTC
CASSGQGAGETQYF
>TRBV19|-|TRBJ1-1|-
TGTGCCACCTTAACGGGCAGGGGTGGCACTGAAGCTTTCTTT
CATLTGRGGTEAFF
>TRBV10-3|-|TRBJ1-1|-
TGTGCCATCAGTGACCAGCTACTCATGAACACTGAAGCTTTCTTT
CAISDQLLMNTEAFF
>TRBV6-5|-|TRBJ2-2|once
TGTGCCAGCAGTCGGCAGGGCGCCGGGGAGCTGTTTTTT
CASSRQGAGELFF
>TRBV5-1|-|TRBJ1-2|-
TGCGCCAGCAGCTTGGATTCCCATGGCTACACCTTC
CASSLDSHGYTF
>TRBV30|TRBD1|TRBJ1-3|few
TGTGCCTGGAGTGCAACAGGGGGCTGGGACACCATATATTTT
CAWSATGGWDTIYF
>TRBV7-9|TRBD1|TRBJ1-1|-
TGTGCCAGCAAGCTCCTACAGGGGGCGCGTACTGAAGCTTTCTTT
CASKLLQGARTEAFF
>TRBV6-2/TRBV6-3|TRBD1|TRBJ2-7|-
TGTGCCAGCACCCCAGGGGGTTCCTGGTACTTC
CASTPGGSWYF
>TRBV5-5|-|TRBJ1-4|-
TGTGCCAGCAGCTCGGGAGAAAAACTGTTTTTT
CASSSGEKLFF
>TRBV19|-|TRBJ1-1|-
TGTGCCAGTAGTACCCGGGTGGGGGGATGGACTGAAGCTTTCTTT
CASSTRVGGWTEAFF
>TRBV11-1|-|TRBJ1-4|-
TGTGCCAGCAGCCTAATGACAGCAACTAATGAAAAACTGTTTTTT
CASSLMTATNEKLFF
>TRBV9|TRBD1|TRBJ1-3|-
TGTGCCAGCAGCGTAGTGGGGACAGGGACCTCTGGAAACACCATATATTTT
CASSVVGTGTSGNTIYF
>TRBV12-3/TRBV12-4|-|TRBJ1-1|-
TGTGCCAGCAGTTTACGGGGTTCTGAAGCTTTCTTT
CASSLRGSEAFF
>TRBV6-1|-|TRBJ1-2|-
TGTGCCAGCAGTGAAACACAGCTCTATGGCTACACCTTC
CASSETQLYGYTF
>TRBV3-1/TRBV3-2|-|TRBJ2-2|-
TGTGCCAGCAGCCAAGTCCATGGAGCAACGACCGGGGAGCTGTTTTTT
CASSQVHGATTGELFF
>TRBV14|-|TRBJ1-1|-
TGTGCCAGCAGCCAAGGTTTCCTCGAACCGAACACTGAAGCTTTCTTT
CASSQGFLEPNTEAFF